This passage covers 19 T cell receptor beta chains from one sample sequenced in a study of spatial heterogeneity in lung cancer. TCRdb ran MiXCR on the 5' RACE reads and lists one entry per CDR3 protein. The sample holds under 150,000 distinct CDR3 sequences, 10% to 15% seen once. Time point noted: blood at routine non-recurrence follow-up after resection. Tumor, nontumor lung or frozen PBMC supplied whole RNA, sequenced without sorting. Here the sequenced sample was PBMCs, taken at follow-up. Every receptor here comes from a male donor with early-stage non-small cell lung cancer.

This clonotype was counted between two and nine times. The J gene is TRBJ2-5, the V gene TRBV11-2; D is perhaps TRBD1 (6 bases). Germline V CDR1 and CDR2: SGHAT, FQNNGV. This CDR3 region has 15 residues. Trimming removed 1 base at V and 2 bases at J, with 11 bases between. The chain's CDR3 is CASSLGGRGQETQYF. CDR3 DNA sequence: TGTGCCAGCAGCTTAGGGGGGCGCGGGCAAGAGACCCAGTACTTC.

The rearrangement links TRBV4-2 to TRBJ2-7; D not resolved. CDR1 and CDR2 from the germline V gene are LGHNA and YNFKEQ. Trimming cost V 1 base and J 0 bases, with 10 bases left between them. The CDR3 covers 15 residues. The CDR3: CASSQGVTNSYEQYF. CDR3 bases: TGTGCCAGCAGCCAAGGCGTAACGAACTCCTACGAGCAGTACTTC.

The chain combines TRBV5-1 with TRBJ1-2, with a tentative D call TRBD1 (5 bases). The CDR3 runs to 14 residues. Per germline, CDR1 SGHRS and CDR2 YFSETQ. Trimming removed 1 base from V and 4 bases from J, with 11 bases in between. This chain's CDR3 is CASSLRSGSYGYTF. For the CDR3, the DNA is TGCGCCAGCAGCTTGAGGTCAGGGAGCTATGGCTACACCTTC. Full variable domain (outside the CDR3, taken from reference TRBV5-1 and TRBJ1-2): KAGVTQTPRYLIKTRGQQVTLSCSPISGHRSVSWYQQTPGQGLQFLFEYFSETQRNKGNFPGRFSGRQFSNSRSEMNVSTLELGDSALYLCASSLRSGSYGYTFGSGTRLTVV.

This clonotype was observed a few times. The chain joins TRBV7-3 to TRBJ2-7, with 11 bases that match TRBD2. The CDR3 contains 16 residues. Trimming at V came to 6 bases and at J to 0 bases, leaving 7 bases not matched to a gene. Germline CDR1 and CDR2: SGHTA and FQGTGA. CDR3 bases: TGTGCCAGCAGTACTACGACTAGCGGGGACTCCTACGAGCAGTACTTC. Protein: CASSTTTSGDSYEQYF.

This chain connects TRBV9 to TRBJ2-7; the D gene is possibly TRBD2 (6 bases). CDR1 and CDR2 (germline): SGDLS, YYNGEE. V was cut by 4 bases and J by 1 base, with 12 bases left in between. The CDR3 spans 14 residues. The CDR3 reads CASSPRDLSYEQYF. CDR3 DNA sequence: TGTGCCAGCAGCCCCCGGGACTTATCCTACGAGCAGTACTTC.

This clonotype appeared many times. V gene TRBV19 combines with J gene TRBJ1-4, with D possibly being TRBD1 (5 bases). V lost 4 bases and J lost 1, with 7 bases in between. Per germline, CDR1 LNHDA and CDR2 SQIVND (reference sequence). The CDR3 has 14 amino acids. CDR3 amino acids: CASSRGQTNEKLFF. In DNA form, the CDR3 reads TGTGCCAGTAGTAGAGGACAAACTAATGAAAAACTGTTTTTT.

The chain carries TRBV5-1 and TRBJ1-1, with D perhaps matching TRBD1 (5 bases). Trimming removed 4 bases at V and 1 base at J, with 11 bases between. CDR3 length equals 14 residues. Looked up from germline, CDR1 is SGHRS and CDR2 is YFSETQ. The CDR3 region has the DNA TGCGCCAGCAGCGGGGGACCCCAGAACACTGAAGCTTTCTTT. Translation gives CASSGGPQNTEAFF.

This clonotype has ten or more counts. V gene TRBV4-1 combines with J gene TRBJ2-1; 8 bases map to TRBD2. Germline-derived CDR1 and CDR2 are MGHRA and YSYEKL. CDR3 length equals 20 residues. V trimming: 0 bases; J trimming: 1 base; junction bases outside the gene matches: 14. CDR3 coding DNA: TGCGCCAGCAGCCAAGAGTTCCGGATTAGCGGGGATACATCCTACAATGAGCAGTTCTTC. Protein: CASSQEFRISGDTSYNEQFF.

This chain connects TRBV19 to TRBJ1-4; 9 nucleotides align to TRBD1. The CDR3 is 14 amino acids. Germline CDR1 reads LNHDA; CDR2 reads SQIVND (reference sequence). V gave up 7 bases and J gave up 6 bases; unmatched junction bases: 6. CDR3 sequence: CASKKQGADEKLFF. In DNA form, the CDR3 reads TGTGCCAGTAAAAAACAGGGGGCCGATGAAAAACTGTTTTTT.

This clonotype has only a few counts. The chain combines TRBV6-6 with TRBJ1-6; the D is unclear. The V gene lost 5 bases and the J gene lost 9 bases, with 11 bases spanning the gap. This CDR3 is built from 13 residues. Germline CDR1 and CDR2: MNHNY and SVGAGI (reference sequence). The CDR3: CASSQTRLSPLHF. The CDR3, as DNA: TGTGCCAGCAGTCAAACCCGTCTTTCACCCCTCCACTTT.

There are many counts of this clonotype. The chain recombines TRBV15 with TRBJ1-1; D call uncertain. Trimming pared 0 bases from V and 1 base from J, leaving 6 bases between. Germline V gene sequence: CDR1 LNHNV, CDR2 YYDKDF (reference sequence). The CDR3 covers 14 residues. The CDR3 nucleotides read TGTGCCACCAGCAGAGATCGGGCGAACACTGAAGCTTTCTTT. This codes for CATSRDRANTEAFF.

The sample holds a few counts of this clonotype. The chain uses TRBV28 and TRBJ2-7; no reliable D call. The CDR3 totals 14 residues. Trimming took 2 bases from V and 0 from J, leaving 8 bases between them. Looked up from germline, CDR1 is MDHEN and CDR2 is SYDVKM. In nucleotides, the CDR3 is TGTGCCAGCAGTTTAGGGCCTTTCTCCTACGAGCAGTACTTC. Translated: CASSLGPFSYEQYF.

This clonotype was recorded at least ten times. This chain links TRBV28 with TRBJ2-5; 8 nucleotides agree with TRBD1. V was clipped by 4 bases and J by 5 bases; unmatched bases: 6. Germline lookup yields CDR1 MDHEN and CDR2 SYDVKM. The CDR3 runs to 14 residues. The CDR3 region has the DNA TGTGCCAGCAGTTCTCCGACAGGGGTCGAGACCCAGTACTTC. It codes for CASSSPTGVETQYF.

This clonotype was counted between two and nine times. The rearrangement links TRBV4-1 to TRBJ2-2, with TRBD1 as a possible D gene (5 bases). Germline lookup yields CDR1 MGHRA and CDR2 YSYEKL. The CDR3 contains 16 residues. The V end lost 0 bases, the J end lost 5 bases, and 13 bases lay between the germline ends. The CDR3 region is CASSQDVRGLTGELFF. In nucleotides, the CDR3 is TGCGCCAGCAGCCAAGATGTTAGGGGTTTGACCGGGGAGCTGTTTTTT.

The V call is TRBV24-1, the J call TRBJ2-1; 10 bases align to TRBD1. Trimming at V came to 7 bases and at J to 6 bases, leaving 2 bases not matched to a gene. The CDR3 has 13 residues. Germline lookup yields CDR1 KGHDR and CDR2 SFDVKD. The CDR3 DNA is TGTGCCACCAGGGGGACAGGGGTCAATGAGCAGTTCTTC. It yields the protein CATRGTGVNEQFF.

A few counts support this clonotype. V gene TRBV5-1 combines with J gene TRBJ1-1; D might be TRBD1 (6 bases). Germline assignment: CDR1 SGHRS and CDR2 YFSETQ. V dropped 4 bases and J dropped 3 bases, with 16 bases sitting between them. This CDR3 comprises 15 residues. DNA of the CDR3: TGCGCCAGCAGCCCGGCGGGCCGGGGGCACACTGAAGCTTTCTTT. This translates into CASSPAGRGHTEAFF.

This clonotype was seen more than once but under ten times. V usage is TRBV20-1 and J usage is TRBJ1-1; 9 bases agree with TRBD1. The CDR3 is 14 amino acids. Germline lookup yields CDR1 DFQATT and CDR2 SNEGSKA (reference sequence). The ends lost 3 bases at V and 11 bases at J; junction bases unmatched: 13. CDR3 residues: CSASRLTGGVGAFF. In DNA form, the CDR3 reads TGCAGTGCTAGCAGACTCACAGGGGGCGTGGGGGCTTTCTTT.

The chain carries TRBV15 and TRBJ2-1, with 10 positions matching TRBD2. Trimming at V came to 4 bases and at J to 7 bases, leaving 7 bases not matched to a gene. CDR3 length: 15 amino acids. In germline, CDR1 is LNHNV, CDR2 YYDKDF (reference sequence). CDR3 sequence reads: CATSTKRGGGNEQFF. The CDR3 region has the DNA TGTGCCACCAGCACGAAGCGGGGGGGCGGAAATGAGCAGTTCTTC. Drawing the rest from reference TRBV15 and TRBJ2-1, the complete variable domain is DAMVIQNPRYQVTQFGKPVTLSCSQTLNHNVMYWYQQKSSQAPKLLFHYYDKDFNNEADTPDNFQSRRPNTSFCFLDIRSPGLGDTAMYLCATSTKRGGGNEQFFGPGTRLTVL.

The chain has TRBV18 and TRBJ2-1, with D possibly being TRBD1 or TRBD2 (5 bases each). Germline CDR1 is KGHSH and CDR2 is LQKENI. The CDR3 has 15 residues. V shed 2 bases and J shed 2 bases, with 10 bases lying between them. CDR3: CASSPGTVTYNEQFF. The CDR3 DNA is TGTGCCAGCTCACCAGGGACGGTCACCTACAATGAGCAGTTCTTC.